These 29 T cell receptor beta chains came from one sample sequenced in a study of blood T cell repertoires in COVID-19. Clones were read by immunoSEQ multiplex PCR, and TCRdb kept only the in-frame ones, dropping some. The data show approximately 40,000 clones, roughly 78% seen once. Sequenced input: peripheral blood. All receptors derive from a man at least 80 years old with active or convalescent COVID-19.

This chain joins TRBV27 and TRBJ2-7, with 7 positions matching TRBD1. Germline CDR1 reads MNHEY; CDR2 reads SMNVEV (reference sequence). CDR3 size: 15 residues. Trimming cost V 3 bases and J 3 bases; bases outside gene matches: 8. This CDR3 is CASSFLGTASYEQYF. The DNA for the CDR3 is TGTGCCAGCAGTTTTTTGGGGACAGCGAGCTACGAGCAGTACTTC.

V usage is TRBV5-5 and J usage is TRBJ2-1; TRBD1 is a possible D gene (5 bases). Per germline, CDR1 SGHKS and CDR2 YYEKEE (reference sequence). The CDR3 length is 14 residues. V lost 8 bases and J 4 bases, leaving 16 bases between the germline ends. CDR3 nucleotides: TGTGCCAGTGTAGGTGGGGCTGGGTACAATGAGCAGTTCTTC. Its protein is CASVGGAGYNEQFF.

The chain links TRBV7-6 to TRBJ2-7, with 13 bases matching TRBD2. The germline V gene has CDR1 SGHVS and CDR2 FNYEAQ. The CDR3 contains 18 residues. J was trimmed by 4 bases and V by 0 bases; bases with no gene match: 9. The CDR3 DNA is TGTGCCAGCAGCTTAGCTCCTACTAGCGGGAGGGCCTTTTACGAGCAGTACTTC. It is translated as CASSLAPTSGRAFYEQYF.

The genes are TRBV3-1 (or the pseudogene TRBV3-2) and TRBJ2-5; possible D gene TRBD2, 6 bases. Germline V CDR1 and CDR2: LGHDT, YNNKEL (reference sequence). CDR3 length: 17 residues. With 4 bases removed from V and 5 bases from J, the gap between germline ends came to 23 bases. The DNA for the CDR3 is TGTGCCAGCAGCCCCGCGGCGCTTACCTTAGGAGGGGAGACCCAGTACTTC. Its protein product is CASSPAALTLGGETQYF.

V and J are TRBV27 and TRBJ1-2; D might be TRBD1 (5 bases). This CDR3 contains 16 residues. Germline-derived CDR1 and CDR2 are MNHEY and SMNVEV (reference sequence). V was cut by 6 bases and J by 6 bases, with 23 bases left in between. DNA for the CDR3: TGTGCCAGCAGGGGTAACAAGCAGGGCTTAGGGGATGGCTACACCTTC. The encoded protein is CASRGNKQGLGDGYTF.

Written as DNA, the CDR3 is TGTGCCAGCAGGTCCCGGGACAGGGGCAATCAGCCCCAGCATTTT. It is translated as CASRSRDRGNQPQHF. The gene calls are TRBV6-5 and TRBJ1-5; 9 nucleotides align to TRBD1. V was clipped by 6 bases and J by 2 bases; unmatched bases: 5. The CDR3 is 15 residues long. Germline V CDR1 and CDR2: MNHEY, SVGAGI.

The chain recombines TRBV19 with TRBJ2-1, with 10 bases identical to TRBD1. Looked up from germline, CDR1 is LNHDA and CDR2 is SQIVND (reference sequence). The CDR3 contains 16 residues. Trimming removed 4 bases from V and 5 bases from J; junction bases left unmatched: 8. The DNA for the CDR3 is TGTGCCAGTAGTAGGACAGGGGGAAGTCTGAACAATGAGCAGTTCTTC. Its translation: CASSRTGGSLNNEQFF.

In this sample, this clone turned up once. The rearrangement joins TRBV4-3 to TRBJ1-4; D is unresolved. The CDR3 is 15 amino acids. V was trimmed by 4 bases and J by 2 bases, leaving 11 bases between them. The germline V gene encodes CDR1 LGHNA and CDR2 YSLEER. The CDR3 nucleotides are TGCGCCAGCAGCCCGCACCGAGGGACTAATGAAAAACTGTTTTTT. As protein: CASSPHRGTNEKLFF.

The CDR3 nucleotides read TGTGCCAGCAGTCCCCAGGGGACAGGGGTTTCACCCCTCCACTTT. This gives the protein CASSPQGTGVSPLHF. The rearrangement links TRBV6-5 to TRBJ1-6, with 10 bases that match TRBD1. The germline V gene has CDR1 MNHEY and CDR2 SVGAGI. The CDR3 runs 15 residues. With V trimmed by 5 bases and J by 9 bases, 7 bases remained unmatched.

This chain connects TRBV10-2 to TRBJ2-2; TRBD2 matches at 9 bases. This CDR3 contains 14 residues. Germline values: CDR1 WSHSY, CDR2 SAAADI. The V segment lost 7 bases and the J segment 3 bases; nucleotides outside the gene matches: 3. The CDR3 sequence: CASTVAGDTGELFF. The CDR3 DNA reads TGCGCCAGCACAGTAGCGGGGGACACCGGGGAGCTGTTTTTT.

In this sample, this clone turned up once. The genes are TRBV28 and TRBJ2-2; 11 bases agree with TRBD2. The junction had 5 bases not matched to a gene; V was cut back by 9 bases and J by 8 bases. The CDR3 sequence is 13 residues long. CDR1 and CDR2 from the germline V gene are MDHEN and SYDVKM. Here the CDR3 DNA reads TGTGCCAGTAAGACTAGCGGGAAAGGGGAGCTGTTTTTT. Its translation is CASKTSGKGELFF.

This clone was counted only a few times. V and J are TRBV7-8 and TRBJ1-1; 8 bases match TRBD1. J gave up 2 bases and V 2 bases, and 7 bases lay outside the gene matches. Per the germline V gene, CDR1 is SGHVS and CDR2 is FQNEAQ. The CDR3 covers 16 residues. CDR3 sequence (DNA): TGTGCCAGCAGCTTACACCCCAGGGGGCTTAACACTGAAGCTTTCTTT. Amino acid sequence: CASSLHPRGLNTEAFF. Full variable domain (remainder filled in from reference TRBV7-8 and TRBJ1-1): GAGVSQSPRYKVAKRGQDVALRCDPISGHVSLFWYQQALGQGPEFLTYFQNEAQLDKSGLPSDRFFAERPEGSVSTLKIQRTQQEDSAVYLCASSLHPRGLNTEAFFGQGTRLTVV.

Concerning this clone itself: Germline is not matched at one junction end, which may reflect a read error. V is TRBV7-7 and J is TRBJ2-7; 10 bases align to TRBD1. CDR1 is SSHAT and CDR2 is FNYEAQ in the germline V gene (reference sequence). There are 16 residues in the CDR3. CDR3 nucleotide sequence: TGTGCTAGCAGCTTAGTAGGACAGGGGGAAACCTACGAGCAGTACTTC. It translates to CASSLVGQGETYEQYF.

CDR3 DNA sequence: TGTGCCAGCAGCTTAGAGGGGGCCACCGGGGAGCTGTTTTTT. Translated: CASSLEGATGELFF. This chain links TRBV7-8 with TRBJ2-2; TRBD1 matches 7 bases. The germline V gene has CDR1 SGHVS and CDR2 FQNEAQ. With V trimmed by 1 base and J by 4 bases, 0 bases remained unmatched. This CDR3 comprises 14 residues.

The chain recombines TRBV5-5 with TRBJ2-7; 7 bases are a match to TRBD1. This CDR3 has 16 amino acids. The trim removed 4 bases at V and 3 bases at J, leaving 13 bases unmatched. CDR1 and CDR2 (germline): SGHKS, YYEKEE (reference sequence). The CDR3 DNA is TGTGCCAGCAGCCGCCAGACAGGGTTCTCCAACTACGAGCAGTACTTC. This codes for CASSRQTGFSNYEQYF.

This clone occurred a few times. The rearrangement joins TRBV9 to TRBJ2-3; 9 bases match TRBD2. CDR1 and CDR2 (germline): SGDLS, YYNGEE. This CDR3 is 18 amino acids long. V was clipped by 0 bases and J by 1 base; unmatched bases: 9. CDR3 bases: TGTGCCAGCAGCGTAGCAACGTCTAGCGGGGAACGCACAGATACGCAGTATTTT. Residues: CASSVATSSGERTDTQYF.

J is TRBJ1-2 and V is TRBV19, with 9 nucleotides matching TRBD1. The trim removed 7 bases at V and 2 bases at J, leaving 14 bases unmatched. Germline V gene lookup returns CDR1 LNHDA and CDR2 SQIVND (reference sequence). The CDR3 loop spans 17 amino acids. This CDR3 is CASKRAGTGMWNYGYTF. The CDR3 bases are TGTGCCAGTAAAAGGGCTGGGACAGGGATGTGGAACTATGGCTACACCTTC.

The chain couples TRBV4-2 to TRBJ2-5; TRBD1 aligns across 9 bases. Per germline, CDR1 LGHNA and CDR2 YNFKEQ. The CDR3 extends over 17 amino acids. The J segment lost 1 base and the V segment lost 4 bases, leaving 10 bases of the junction unmatched. CDR3 region: CASSPFLQGAIQETQYF. In DNA form, the CDR3 reads TGTGCCAGCAGCCCGTTCCTACAGGGGGCTATCCAAGAGACCCAGTACTTC.

The chain links TRBV4-3 to TRBJ1-3, with D possibly being TRBD1 (6 bases). The V gene lost 0 bases and the J gene lost 6 bases, with 15 bases spanning the gap. The CDR3 length is 16 residues. CDR1 is LGHNA and CDR2 is YSLEER in the germline V gene. Written as DNA, the CDR3 is TGCGCCAGCAGCCAAGATGGGCGGGGGGGCGAAAACACCATATATTTT. Translated, it gives CASSQDGRGGENTIYF.

This chain uses TRBV4-1 with TRBJ2-7; D remains unclear. CDR1 is MGHRA and CDR2 is YSYEKL in the germline V gene. The CDR3 is 14 amino acids. Trimming took 0 bases from V and 4 from J, leaving 10 bases between them. The CDR3 loop is CASSQDPASYEQYF. The CDR3 bases are TGCGCCAGCAGCCAAGACCCAGCGTCTTACGAGCAGTACTTC.

The rearrangement uses TRBV10-3 and TRBJ2-1; 7 bases are shared with TRBD1. CDR3 size: 14 residues. Losses at the gene ends were 5 bases for V and 5 bases for J; bases not matched to a gene: 6. Germline V gene data show CDR1 as ENHRY and CDR2 as SYGVKD. This chain's CDR3 is CAISKTGLNNEQFF. As DNA, the CDR3 is TGTGCCATCAGTAAGACAGGGTTGAACAATGAGCAGTTCTTC.

The chain employs TRBV11-2 and TRBJ2-4, with a possible D match to TRBD1 (5 bases). V lost 5 bases and J lost 3, with 17 bases in between. CDR3 size: 16 residues. Germline CDR1 is SGHAT and CDR2 is FQNNGV. CDR3: CASSPPGYNNKNIQYF. DNA of the CDR3: TGTGCCAGCAGCCCTCCAGGGTACAACAACAAAAACATTCAGTACTTC. Together with reference TRBV11-2 and TRBJ2-4, the CDR3 gives the full variable domain: EAGVAQSPRYKIIEKRQSVAFWCNPISGHATLYWYQQILGQGPKLLIQFQNNGVVDDSQLPKDRFSAERLKGVDSTLKIQPAKLEDSAVYLCASSPPGYNNKNIQYFGAGTRLSVL.

This sequence joins TRBV19 and TRBJ2-7; 8 bases agree with TRBD1. Trimming cost V 6 bases and J 6 bases; bases outside gene matches: 7. Per the germline V gene, CDR1 is LNHDA and CDR2 is SQIVND (reference sequence). This CDR3 comprises 13 residues. The CDR3: CASSRTGYSEQYF. In nucleotides, the CDR3 is TGTGCCAGTAGCAGGACAGGGTATTCCGAGCAGTACTTC.

CDR3 protein: CASSVEGEDNEQFF. The CDR3 DNA follows: TGTGCCAGCAGCGTAGAAGGGGAGGACAATGAGCAGTTCTTC. The V gene is TRBV9, the J gene TRBJ2-1; a possible D gene is TRBD2 (6 bases). Trimming removed 0 bases from V and 5 bases from J, with 9 bases in between. The germline V gene has CDR1 SGDLS and CDR2 YYNGEE. The CDR3 loop spans 14 amino acids.

V usage is TRBV3-1 (or the pseudogene TRBV3-2) and J usage is TRBJ2-7; 8 bases map to TRBD2. J was trimmed by 3 bases and V by 1 base; bases with no gene match: 11. CDR1 is LGHDT, CDR2 YNNKEL, per germline (reference sequence). This CDR3 region has 17 residues. CDR3 nucleotide sequence: TGTGCCAGCAGCCAAGGTAGCGGGACTCGACCTAACTACGAGCAGTACTTC. It encodes CASSQGSGTRPNYEQYF.

J is TRBJ2-6 and V is TRBV5-1; D is unclear. Trimming took 0 bases from V and 0 from J, leaving 7 bases between them. Per germline, CDR1 SGHRS and CDR2 YFSETQ. The CDR3 is 16 amino acids. The CDR3 DNA reads TGCGCCAGCAGCTTGGGCCAGGTCTCTGGGGCCAACGTCCTGACTTTC. It specifies CASSLGQVSGANVLTF.

The rearrangement uses TRBV11-2 and TRBJ2-5, with D perhaps TRBD2 (5 bases). CDR3 length: 15 residues. Per germline, CDR1 SGHAT and CDR2 FQNNGV. The germline V and J ends were trimmed by 1 base and 0 bases, with 9 bases remaining between them. CDR3 sequence reads: CASSLGAADQETQYF. CDR3 nucleotides: TGTGCCAGCAGCTTAGGTGCAGCGGACCAAGAGACCCAGTACTTC.

The chain couples TRBV5-1 to TRBJ2-3; 7 nucleotides align to TRBD1. The germline CDR1 and CDR2 sequences are SGHRS and YFSETQ. The V gene end was trimmed by 4 bases and the J gene end by 3 bases; junction bases not matched to a gene: 11. The CDR3 loop spans 16 amino acids. The CDR3 DNA follows: TGCGCCAGCAGCCCGACGGGACAGCCACTAACAGATACGCAGTATTTT. This translates into CASSPTGQPLTDTQYF.

This chain joins TRBV11-3 and TRBJ2-5; 7 bases match TRBD2. The CDR3 extends over 15 amino acids. The V gene end was trimmed by 3 bases and the J gene end by 2 bases; junction bases not matched to a gene: 6. Germline CDR1 SGHNT, CDR2 YENEEA. CDR3 sequence: CASSFGLGRQETQYF. The CDR3 DNA is TGTGCCAGCAGCTTCGGACTAGGCAGGCAAGAGACCCAGTACTTC.